Listed below are T cell receptor beta chains from one sample, sequenced in a study of T cell repertoires in cytomegalovirus infection. The antigens for these receptors are not known. TCRdb recomputed calls from the reads with MiXCR, one row per CDR3 protein. The sample lists hundreds of thousands of distinct CDR3 sequences, about 33% seen once, with 15% to 20% in the top ten. The input for sequencing was cultured PBMCs, taken from culture after CMV antigen stimulation. The receptors were gathered from a human donor in good health (CMV status not recorded). Some clones in this sample may be carry-over from other donors' samples. Each CDR3 is given with its conserved first and last residue. A D gene is named only where the DNA matches it firmly. Part of the rows lack a size; the others show once, few, many or a class for expanded clones.

.	13	many	TRBV7-8	TRBJ1-1	CASSFGKNTEAFF	TGTGCCAGCAGCTTTGGGAAAAACACTGAAGCTTTCTTT
TRBD1	16	once	TRBV15	TRBJ2-7	CATSPAPGTASHEQYF	TGTGCCACCAGCCCTGCTCCCGGGACAGCCTCCCACGAGCAGTACTTC
TRBD2	14	many	TRBV12-3/TRBV12-4	TRBJ2-7	CASTLTSGDYEQYF	TGTGCCAGCACTCTGACTAGCGGGGACTACGAGCAGTACTTC
.	14	.	TRBV12-3/TRBV12-4	TRBJ1-5	CASSSGTSSQPQHF	TGTGCCAGCAGTTCCGGGACTTCGAGTCAGCCCCAGCATTTT
TRBD1	12	.	TRBV19	TRBJ2-1	CASSTWTGMKFF	TGTGCCAGTAGTACCTGGACAGGGATGAAGTTCTTC
.	16	few	TRBV6-1	TRBJ2-5	CASSENAHVAVETQYF	TGTGCCAGCAGTGAAAACGCTCATGTAGCGGTGGAGACCCAGTACTTC
TRBD2	15	.	TRBV5-6	TRBJ2-3	CASSFNGRFTDTQYF	TGTGCCAGCAGCTTTAACGGGAGGTTCACAGATACGCAGTATTTT
.	19	.	TRBV4-3	TRBJ2-1	CASSQDAALWGEPYNEQFF	TGCGCCAGCAGCCAAGATGCCGCGTTGTGGGGGGAGCCTTACAATGAGCAGTTCTTC
TRBD1	13	.	TRBV20-1	TRBJ2-7	CSATWTGGDEQYF	TGCAGTGCTACCTGGACAGGGGGCGACGAGCAGTACTTC
.	12	many	TRBV6-1	TRBJ1-1	CASSEAYTEAFF	TGTGCCAGCAGTGAAGCGTACACTGAAGCTTTCTTT
.	16	.	TRBV11-2	TRBJ1-1	CASSLDQVGIGGEAFF	TGTGCCAGCAGCTTAGATCAGGTGGGGATCGGCGGTGAAGCTTTCTTT
.	15	few	TRBV11-2	TRBJ2-5	CASSPNRGTQETQYF	TGTGCCAGCAGTCCCAACCGGGGCACCCAAGAGACCCAGTACTTC
.	13	few	TRBV27	TRBJ1-6	CASTRGDNSPLHF	TGTGCCAGCACTCGGGGAGATAATTCACCCCTCCACTTT
.	16	.	TRBV27	TRBJ1-1	CASSLSAVEMIDEAFF	TGTGCCAGCAGTTTATCCGCCGTGGAGATGATAGATGAAGCTTTCTTT
TRBD1	14	.	TRBV6-1	TRBJ1-6	CASQEGRGPSPLHF	TGTGCCAGCCAGGAGGGCAGGGGGCCCTCACCCCTCCACTTT
.	13	many	TRBV7-2	TRBJ1-2	CASSFGVGYGYTF	TGTGCCAGCAGCTTTGGGGTCGGGTATGGCTACACCTTC
.	14	.	TRBV20-1	TRBJ2-4	CSARTGEGLDIQYF	TGCAGTGCTAGAACGGGAGAGGGGCTGGACATTCAGTACTTC
.	12	.	TRBV11-2	TRBJ1-1	CASSLTQLGAFF	TGTGCCAGCAGCCTCACGCAATTGGGAGCTTTCTTT
.	15	few	TRBV5-4	TRBJ1-1	CASSLVYRENTEAFF	TGTGCCAGCAGCTTGGTTTACAGGGAGAACACTGAAGCTTTCTTT
.	12	few	TRBV19	TRBJ1-2	CASKGQGYGYTF	TGTGCCAGTAAGGGGCAGGGCTATGGCTACACCTTC
.	15	few	TRBV19	TRBJ1-1	CASSPRTAGGTEAFF	TGTGCCAGTAGTCCGCGGACAGCCGGGGGGACTGAAGCTTTCTTT
.	15	few	TRBV7-4	TRBJ2-2	CASSLVVWDTGELFF	TGTGCCAGCAGCTTGGTGGTTTGGGACACCGGGGAGCTGTTTTTT
TRBD1	19	.	TRBV19	TRBJ2-3	CASSIDNWSRDRSTDTQYF	TGTGCCAGTAGTATAGATAATTGGTCACGGGACAGGAGCACAGATACGCAGTATTTT
.	19	few	TRBV7-4	TRBJ2-3	CASSPVLGREARGTDTQYF	TGTGCCAGCAGCCCGGTCCTCGGGAGAGAAGCACGGGGCACAGATACGCAGTATTTT
TRBD2	16	.	TRBV11-2	TRBJ2-3	CASSLELAGGQDTQYF	TGTGCCAGCAGCTTAGAGCTAGCGGGGGGGCAAGATACGCAGTATTTT
TRBD1	15	many	TRBV10-2	TRBJ2-7	CASSESNRGVYEQYF	TGCGCCAGCAGTGAATCCAACAGGGGAGTCTACGAGCAGTACTTC
TRBD2	15	.	TRBV12-3/TRBV12-4	TRBJ2-3	CASSRTSGVADTQYF	TGTGCCAGCAGCCGCACTAGCGGGGTTGCAGATACGCAGTATTTT
TRBD2	14	.	TRBV12-3/TRBV12-4	TRBJ2-1	CASTVAGSYNEQFF	TGTGCCAGCACCGTAGCGGGGTCCTACAATGAGCAGTTCTTC
.	15	.	TRBV7-2	TRBJ2-5	CASSQTTSFQETQYF	TGTGCCAGCAGCCAAACGACTAGTTTCCAAGAGACCCAGTACTTC
.	15	.	TRBV11-2	TRBJ2-1	CASSERPPGLDEQFF	TGTGCCAGCAGCGAGCGGCCCCCCGGATTGGATGAGCAGTTCTTC
.	17	.	TRBV7-6	TRBJ1-6	CASSPQPSGTEGSPLHF	TGTGCCAGCAGCCCCCAACCCTCCGGGACGGAAGGTTCACCCCTCCACTTT
.	14	.	TRBV19	TRBJ2-2	CASLDNRNTGELFF	TGTGCCAGCCTGGACAACCGGAACACCGGGGAGCTGTTTTTT
.	16	many	TRBV7-9	TRBJ1-4	CASSSMGAATNEKLFF	TGTGCCAGCAGCTCCATGGGTGCCGCAACTAATGAAAAACTGTTTTTT
.	13	once	TRBV5-1	TRBJ1-1	CASSTDSQAEAFF	TGCGCCAGCAGCACGGACAGTCAGGCTGAAGCTTTCTTT
.	14	.	TRBV20-1	TRBJ1-1	CSARGWRMNTEAFF	TGCAGTGCTCGGGGGTGGAGGATGAACACTGAAGCTTTCTTT
.	13	many	TRBV7-2	TRBJ1-2	CASSPGTPPRSDF	TGTGCCAGCAGCCCAGGGACCCCCCCTCGGTCCGACTTC
.	15	many	TRBV7-2	TRBJ2-3	CASSWGQGGEDTQYF	TGTGCCAGCAGCTGGGGACAAGGGGGGGAGGATACGCAGTATTTT
TRBD1	15	.	TRBV19	TRBJ1-3	CASSPGTGAGNTIYF	TGTGCCAGTAGCCCCGGGACAGGGGCTGGAAACACCATATATTTT
TRBD1	13	once	TRBV28	TRBJ1-4	CAGKPGQWEKLFF	TGTGCCGGAAAGCCGGGACAGTGGGAAAAACTGTTTTTT
TRBD1	15	many	TRBV7-6	TRBJ2-7	CASSPRSGQIYEQYF	TGTGCCAGCAGCCCCCGCTCGGGACAGATCTACGAGCAGTACTTC
.	14	many	TRBV7-2	TRBJ2-5	CASSPAGTQETQYF	TGTGCCAGCAGCCCTGCCGGAACCCAAGAGACCCAGTACTTC